This TCR delta chain was recorded in a study of delta chains in infants with herpesvirus infections (dated by TCRdb to the early 2020s). Some background on the complete study: To characterize gammadelta T cell responses to primary cytomegalovirus (CMV) infection, researchers prospectively followed a birth cohort of Ugandan infants starting at birth. gammadelta TCRs were sequenced from PBMC of about 19 CMV-infected infants (one congenitally infected) and roughly 8 CMV-uninfected infants with enough sample available. Blood samples from the infants were grouped into approximate ages of 1.5, 4, 8 and 12 months. Previously published Belgian fetal and cord blood gammadelta TCR data were included only for comparison and were not generated in this cohort. General study outcomes and caveats: Presence of the public clonotype at levels below the detection limit might still occur in CMV-uninfected infants. The public clonotype was found only at the first time point after infection and was absent in uninfected infants and in those infected after 120 days. A small sample size and the lack of race- or environment-matched controls were noted by the authors, because CMV is acquired by nearly all Ugandans before adulthood.

Preparation of the library involved RT-PCR. To generate TCR cDNA, RNA from PBMC was reverse transcribed using SuperScript II together with primers specific for the gamma chain and the delta chain. cDNA was purified with AMPure XP beads, amplified, and indexed with Illumina adapters using the Nextera XT Index Kit. gammadelta TCR libraries were sequenced on an Illumina MiSeq with a V2 300-cycle kit. The paper's processing steps were these. Using MiXCR v2.1.12, CDR3 sequences were assembled, and reads were mapped onto D, J and V genes obtained from GenBank. VDJtools v1.2.1 was used to analyze the repertoires of the CDR3 clonotypes. TCRdb recomputed clones from the public reads with CATT; identical DNA rows were then combined. The V and J calls were determined by TCRdb, not by the authors. This sample holds about 1,400 delta-chain clones; less than 9% were observed only once. Jointly, the top ten make up roughly 9.7% of the sample.

In the case of this clone: Its recognized antigen is unknown. Per-base qualities were not stored, and no clone one base away is much larger.

Pregnant women receiving prenatal care in Kampala, Uganda, were recruited, and the infants of these women were enrolled, with documentation of maternal HIV status required. Home visits to families took place weekly, and collection of infant clinical information, oral swabs and peripheral blood began at 6 weeks of age and was repeated every 4 months after that. Blood was collected in heparin tubes, and PBMC were isolated by Ficoll-Paque density gradient centrifugation and cryopreserved. The origin of this receptor is a human donor who was a Ugandan infant, either HIV-exposed or HIV-unexposed (not recorded which). The sequencing used peripheral blood, collected at time point 1 of longitudinal follow-up.

The DNA sequence is as follows: TGTGCCTGTGACACCCTACTGGGGGATACGAGCTCCTGGGACACCCGACAGATGTTTTTC. Its protein is CACDTLLGDTSSWDTRQMFF. In this chain, TRDV2 is recombined with TRDJ3, and TRDD3 aligns with 13 junction nucleotides. At the junction V is shortened by 0 bases and J by 0 bases; bases outside the gene matches: 4. The CDR3 goes from the cysteine to the phenylalanine over 20 residues. Kept here is only the CDR3 DNA, which spans 60 bases and is read in frame from base 1. CDR1 and CDR2 are drawn from the germline V gene: GEAIGNYY, EKD.